This record covers a single T cell receptor (beta chain). Antigen unknown. This specimen belongs to a study of OX40 agonist ivuxolimab in advanced cancers. Turning to the study itself: Three individuals attained partial responses, comprising one hepatocellular carcinoma case and two cutaneous melanoma cases.

The CDR3 runs 13 residues. The V gene's germline CDR1 is MNHEY and CDR2 SVGAGI. The germline V and J ends were trimmed by 8 bases and 0 bases, with 9 bases remaining between them. Study-level findings and limits: Within 6 weeks, CD4+ and CD8+ blood T cells expanded clonally at 0.1 to 3.0 mg/kg.

Peripheral blood came from all dose cohorts at three timepoints. Libraries were prepared by immunoSEQ multiplex PCR; TCRdb keeps only in-frame clonotypes and omits some of them. Of tens of thousands of clones listed, over 75% are singletons. The source of this sequence is an adult with an advanced solid tumor such as melanoma, head and neck, liver or kidney cancer. The specimen comprised CD4+ or CD8+ T cells sorted from blood, sampled in a trial of the OX40 agonist ivuxolimab. The gene calls are TRBV6-5 and TRBJ2-3; perhaps TRBD2 as D (6 bases). The CDR3 DNA is TGTGCCAGCGGAGGGTCTAGCACAGATACGCAGTATTTT. Translated, it gives CASGGSSTDTQYF.